The 27 T cell receptor beta chains below were found in one sample sequenced in a study of CD8 T cell repertoires and HIV-1 epitope variants. Clones were sequenced by immunoSEQ multiplex PCR, and TCRdb holds only the in-frame ones, with some missing. The data hold 2,500 to 3,000 clones, with roughly two thirds observed a single time. Which antigens these TCRs recognize remains unknown. The sample comprised cultured CD8+ T cells derived from PBMCs. The receptors were sampled from a male donor with HIV.

This clone has only a few counts. The chain has TRBV2 and TRBJ2-7, with TRBD2 matching over 10 bases. Unmatched junction bases numbered 8, after V lost 5 bases and J lost 4 bases. Germline CDR1 is SNHLY and CDR2 is FYNNEI. This CDR3 region has 15 residues. CDR3 sequence: CASSSLAGEKYEQYF. CDR3 DNA: TGTGCCAGCAGTTCTCTAGCGGGAGAGAAATACGAGCAGTACTTC.

The chain combines TRBV7-9 with TRBJ1-5; D not certain. V was trimmed by 5 bases and J by 8 bases, leaving 13 bases between them. This CDR3 contains 13 residues. Per the germline V gene, CDR1 is SEHNR and CDR2 is FQNEAQ (reference sequence). This chain's CDR3 is CASSPEAGEPQHF. CDR3 nucleotide sequence: TGTGCCAGCAGCCCCGAAGCCGGGGAGCCCCAGCATTTT.

There are a few counts of this clone. The CDR3 spells CASSQVRGRGTQYF. The CDR3 DNA reads TGTGCCAGCAGCCAAGTGCGGGGCCGGGGGACCCAGTACTTC. The rearrangement uses TRBV14 and TRBJ2-5; maybe TRBD2 (6 bases). The CDR3 is made up of 14 amino acids. Germline V gene data show CDR1 as SGHDN and CDR2 as FVKESK. V shed 1 base and J shed 7 bases, with 13 bases lying between them. Together with reference TRBV14 and TRBJ2-5, the CDR3 gives the full variable domain: EAGVTQFPSHSVIEKGQTVTLRCDPISGHDNLYWYRRVMGKEIKFLLHFVKESKQDESGMPNNRFLAERTGGTYSTLKVQPAELEDSGVYFCASSQVRGRGTQYFGPGTRLLVL.

The V call is TRBV28, the J call TRBJ2-7; no clear D gene. V lost 8 bases and J 2 bases, leaving 16 bases between the germline ends. Germline CDR1 is MDHEN and CDR2 is SYDVKM. The CDR3 loop spans 14 amino acids. DNA of the CDR3: TGTGCCAGCCGGGTCGAGTACTCGGCCTACGAGCAGTACTTC. This encodes CASRVEYSAYEQYF.

The genes are TRBV11-2 and TRBJ2-7, with 8 bases that match TRBD1. The trim removed 2 bases at V and 4 bases at J, leaving 4 bases unmatched. CDR1 SGHAT and CDR2 FQNNGV come from the germline V gene. The CDR3 spans 14 residues. This CDR3 is CASSLQGASYEQYF. In nucleotides, the CDR3 is TGTGCCAGCAGCTTACAGGGGGCCTCTTACGAGCAGTACTTC.

This clone came up a few times. This chain joins TRBV6-5 and TRBJ2-1, with 10 bases lining up with TRBD2. The germline gives CDR1 MNHEY, CDR2 SVGAGI. This CDR3 contains 16 residues. V was pared by 0 bases and J by 7 bases, with 6 bases of the junction left unmatched. CDR3 sequence reads: CASSYSPSGSRNEQFF. CDR3 coding DNA: TGTGCCAGCAGTTACTCACCTAGCGGGAGTAGGAATGAGCAGTTCTTC.

This clone came up once. CDR3 region: CASSYSAGGNTGELFF. For the CDR3, the DNA is TGTGCCAGCAGTTACTCGGCGGGGGGGAACACCGGGGAGCTGTTTTTT. V and J are TRBV6-5 and TRBJ2-2; 8 nucleotides line up with TRBD2. The CDR3 consists of 16 residues. Losses at the gene ends were 0 bases for V and 1 base for J; bases not matched to a gene: 1. Germline-derived CDR1 and CDR2 are MNHEY and SVGAGI.

The chain carries TRBV19 and TRBJ2-6; 12 bases align to TRBD1. The V gene's germline CDR1 is LNHDA and CDR2 SQIVND (reference sequence). Unmatched junction bases numbered 6, after V lost 5 bases and J lost 4 bases. The CDR3 extends over 17 amino acids. CDR3 residues: CASSPGQGARGANVLTF. The CDR3 region has the DNA TGTGCCAGTAGTCCGGGACAGGGGGCAAGAGGGGCCAACGTCCTGACTTTC.

The chain has TRBV19 and TRBJ2-6; no firm D call. Germline CDR1 LNHDA, CDR2 SQIVND (reference sequence). CDR3 length: 17 residues. V was shortened by 0 bases and J by 0 bases, with 9 bases between the two germline ends. The CDR3 nucleotides read TGTGCCAGTAGTATAGATCATAGTACCTCTGGGGCCAACGTCCTGACTTTC. This codes for CASSIDHSTSGANVLTF.

The chain recombines TRBV5-6 with TRBJ2-5; D gene uncertain. CDR1 is SGHDT, CDR2 YYEEEE, per germline. The V gene lost 0 bases and the J gene lost 5 bases, with 11 bases spanning the gap. The CDR3 runs to 14 residues. The CDR3: CASSLVLSSETQYF. The CDR3 region has the DNA TGTGCCAGCAGCTTGGTTTTGTCCTCGGAGACCCAGTACTTC.

J is TRBJ2-7 and V is TRBV5-6; unclear D gene. Trimming stripped 5 bases from V and 0 bases from J, with 9 bases between. The CDR3 is made up of 13 amino acids. Germline V gives CDR1 SGHDT, CDR2 YYEEEE. In DNA form, the CDR3 reads TGTGCCAGCAGTCCGACCGTCTCCTACGAGCAGTACTTC. Its protein is CASSPTVSYEQYF.

This chain links TRBV7-9 with TRBJ2-1, with 11 bases lining up with TRBD2. The CDR3 consists of 18 residues. The trim removed 5 bases at V and 4 bases at J, leaving 13 bases unmatched. Per the germline V gene, CDR1 is SEHNR and CDR2 is FQNEAQ (reference sequence). The CDR3 spells CASSPITPLAGGYNEQFF. The CDR3 nucleotides read TGTGCCAGCAGCCCGATCACCCCTCTAGCGGGGGGTTACAATGAGCAGTTCTTC.

This clone has more than one count but fewer than ten. Written as DNA, the CDR3 is TGTGCCAGCAGTTTGAGCAGGGGAACTGAAGCTTTCTTT. It translates to CASSLSRGTEAFF. This chain links TRBV28 with TRBJ1-1, with TRBD1 as a possible D gene (6 bases). Per germline, CDR1 MDHEN and CDR2 SYDVKM. Trimming took 3 bases from V and 5 from J, leaving 10 bases between them. The length of the CDR3 is 13 residues.

This clone has more than one count but fewer than ten. This chain connects TRBV5-6 to TRBJ2-7; 8 bases agree with TRBD1. Trimming cost V 2 bases and J 3 bases; bases outside gene matches: 1. The CDR3 sequence is 13 residues long. Germline lookup yields CDR1 SGHDT and CDR2 YYEEEE. DNA of the CDR3: TGTGCCAGCAGCTTACAGGGGGACTACGAGCAGTACTTC. This sequence encodes CASSLQGDYEQYF. The full variable domain, its missing parts supplied by reference TRBV5-6 and TRBJ2-7, is DAGVTQSPTHLIKTRGQQVTLRCSPKSGHDTVSWYQQALGQGPQFIFQYYEEEERQRGNFPDRFSGHQFPNYSSELNVNALLLGDSALYLCASSLQGDYEQYFGPGTRLTVT.

This clone was seen just once. As DNA, the CDR3 is TGTGCCAGCAGGAGGATCCAGGGAGCAACTAATGAAAAACTGTTTTTT. This translates into CASRRIQGATNEKLFF. The V call is TRBV5-6, the J call TRBJ1-4, with D maybe TRBD1 (5 bases). The V and J ends lost 5 bases and 0 bases respectively, with 14 bases between them. CDR3 length: 16 amino acids. Germline lookup yields CDR1 SGHDT and CDR2 YYEEEE.

This clone was recorded once. This chain uses TRBV14 with TRBJ2-7; 12 positions agree with TRBD2. Germline V gene sequence: CDR1 SGHDN, CDR2 FVKESK. The V and J ends lost 3 bases and 4 bases, in that order; junction bases with no gene match: 4. The CDR3 contains 15 residues. For the CDR3, the DNA is TGTGCCAGCAGCCAGACTAGCGGGAGTTGGTACGAGCAGTACTTC. Its protein product is CASSQTSGSWYEQYF.

CDR3 sequence reads: CASSLAGDTQYF. CDR3 sequence (DNA): TGCGCCAGCAGCTTGGCTGGGGATACGCAGTATTTT. This rearrangement joins TRBV5-1 to TRBJ2-3; no firm D call. The CDR3 totals 12 residues. Trimming shortened V by 0 bases and J by 6 bases, and 5 bases separated the two germline ends. The germline V gene encodes CDR1 SGHRS and CDR2 YFSETQ.

V is TRBV7-3 and J is TRBJ2-7; D might be TRBD1 or TRBD2, each matching 5 bases. Trimming cost V 2 bases and J 2 bases, with 10 bases left between them. Germline V gene sequence: CDR1 SGHTA, CDR2 FQGTGA. This CDR3 is built from 14 residues. The CDR3 is CASSLGDGTYEQYF. The CDR3 DNA is TGTGCCAGCAGCTTAGGGGACGGTACCTACGAGCAGTACTTC.

The chain has TRBV10-2 and TRBJ2-4; 10 nucleotides agree with TRBD1. Germline V gene sequence: CDR1 WSHSY, CDR2 SAAADI. The CDR3 has 21 residues. V shed 2 bases, J shed 1 base, and the junction held 17 bases outside the gene matches. Written as DNA, the CDR3 is TGCGCCAGCAGTGAGAAGGGGACAGGGGAGTTGGGATTGTGGGCCAAAAACATTCAGTACTTC. Translated, it gives CASSEKGTGELGLWAKNIQYF.

This sequence joins TRBV13 and TRBJ2-1; 10 nucleotides line up with TRBD2. Trimming took 5 bases from V and 7 from J; bases not matched to a gene: 11. Germline CDR1 is PRHDT and CDR2 is FYEKMQ (reference sequence). The CDR3 consists of 16 residues. CDR3 sequence (DNA): TGTGCCAGCAGCATCAGCGGGAGGGACATGTTGAATGAGCAGTTCTTC. The encoded protein is CASSISGRDMLNEQFF.

The rearrangement uses TRBV7-9 and TRBJ2-1; D could derive from TRBD1 or TRBD2 (5 bases each). The V gene's germline CDR1 is SEHNR and CDR2 FQNEAQ (reference sequence). Trimming took off 4 bases at V and 5 bases at J, with 15 bases between the two ends. The CDR3 loop spans 15 amino acids. CDR3 protein: CASSSTQGEDNEQFF. CDR3 coding DNA: TGTGCCAGCAGCTCTACCCAGGGAGAGGACAATGAGCAGTTCTTC.

In its sample, this clone was seen a few times. This rearrangement joins TRBV11-2 to TRBJ2-2, with 7 bases lining up with TRBD1. Germline V gene sequence: CDR1 SGHAT, CDR2 FQNNGV. This CDR3 is built from 16 residues. After removal of 0 bases from V and 3 bases from J, the junction contained 4 bases not matched to a gene. The CDR3 region has the DNA TGTGCCAGCAGCTTAGAAGTACAGGGGTACACCGGGGAGCTGTTTTTT. Its translation: CASSLEVQGYTGELFF.

The genes are TRBV5-4 and TRBJ2-7, with D perhaps matching TRBD1 (6 bases). There are 14 residues in the CDR3. Trimming took off 4 bases at V and 2 bases at J, with 13 bases between the two ends. The germline gives CDR1 SGHNT, CDR2 YYREEE (reference sequence). The CDR3 here is CASSPPDRPYEQYF. The CDR3 DNA sequence: TGTGCCAGCAGCCCCCCCGACAGGCCCTACGAGCAGTACTTC. The full variable domain, rest sourced from reference TRBV5-4 and TRBJ2-7, is ETGVTQSPTHLIKTRGQQVTLRCSSQSGHNTVSWYQQALGQGPQFIFQYYREEENGRGNFPPRFSGLQFPNYSSELNVNALELDDSALYLCASSPPDRPYEQYFGPGTRLTVT.

The V gene is TRBV7-4, the J gene TRBJ2-7; TRBD1 matches 7 bases. J gave up 5 bases and V 8 bases, and 3 bases lay outside the gene matches. This CDR3 has 11 amino acids. Germline CDR1 reads SGHVT; CDR2 reads SQSDAQ. In DNA, the CDR3 is TGTGCCAGCGCAACAGGGGACGAGCAGTACTTC. Translation gives CASATGDEQYF.

V is TRBV29-1 and J is TRBJ2-3; 7 positions agree with TRBD2. V shed 4 bases, J shed 1 base, and the junction held 5 bases outside the gene matches. CDR3 length equals 14 residues. CDR1 is SQVTM, CDR2 ANQGSEA, per germline. The CDR3 sequence: CSVAGGVGTDTQYF. The CDR3 DNA is TGCAGCGTTGCGGGGGGAGTAGGCACAGATACGCAGTATTTT.

The chain uses TRBV7-2 and TRBJ2-3, with D uncertain. V was pared by 2 bases and J by 0 bases, with 6 bases between. This CDR3 has 14 amino acids. In germline, CDR1 is SGHTA, CDR2 FQGNSA. The CDR3 here is CASSLRGSTDTQYF. The CDR3 region has the DNA TGTGCCAGCAGCTTAAGAGGCAGCACAGATACGCAGTATTTT. Full variable domain (remainder filled in from reference TRBV7-2 and TRBJ2-3): GAGVSQSPSNKVTEKGKDVELRCDPISGHTALYWYRQSLGQGLEFLIYFQGNSAPDKSGLPSDRFSAERTGGSVSTLTIQRTQQEDSAVYLCASSLRGSTDTQYFGPGTRLTVL.

The rearrangement uses TRBV19 and TRBJ1-1; D might be TRBD1 (5 bases). With 0 bases removed from V and 6 bases from J, the gap between germline ends came to 8 bases. The CDR3 sequence is 13 residues long. Germline V gene lookup returns CDR1 LNHDA and CDR2 SQIVND (reference sequence). CDR3 DNA sequence: TGTGCCAGTAGTATAGACCGGACACCTGAAGCTTTCTTT. This gives the protein CASSIDRTPEAFF.